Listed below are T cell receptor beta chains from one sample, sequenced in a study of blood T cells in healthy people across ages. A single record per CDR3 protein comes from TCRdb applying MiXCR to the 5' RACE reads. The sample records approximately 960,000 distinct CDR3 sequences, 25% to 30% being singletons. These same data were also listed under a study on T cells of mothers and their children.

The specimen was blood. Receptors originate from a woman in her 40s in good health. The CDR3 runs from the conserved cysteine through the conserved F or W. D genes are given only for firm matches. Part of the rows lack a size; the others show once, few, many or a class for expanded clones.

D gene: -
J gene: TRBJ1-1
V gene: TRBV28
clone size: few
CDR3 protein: CASSQGRVLMNTEAFF
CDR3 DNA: TGTGCCAGCAGCCAAGGCAGGGTTCTTATGAACACTGAAGCTTTCTTT

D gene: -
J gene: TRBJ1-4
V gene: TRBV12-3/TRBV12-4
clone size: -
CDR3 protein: CASSPWAPEGEKLFF
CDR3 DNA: TGTGCCAGCAGTCCCTGGGCCCCGGAGGGAGAAAAACTGTTTTTT

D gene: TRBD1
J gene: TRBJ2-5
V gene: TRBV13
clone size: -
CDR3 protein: CASSSYRGPGTQYF
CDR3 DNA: TGTGCCAGCAGCTCATACAGGGGCCCTGGGACCCAGTACTTC

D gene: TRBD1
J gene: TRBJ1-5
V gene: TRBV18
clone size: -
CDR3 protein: CASSPTFGQGNQPQHF
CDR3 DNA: TGTGCCAGCTCACCAACCTTTGGACAGGGTAATCAGCCCCAGCATTTT

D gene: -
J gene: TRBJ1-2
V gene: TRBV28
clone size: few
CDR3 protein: CASSPGNTMYGYTF
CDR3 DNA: TGTGCCAGCAGTCCGGGGAACACTATGTATGGCTACACCTTC

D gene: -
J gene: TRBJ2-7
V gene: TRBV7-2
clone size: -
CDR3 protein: CASSLRSGSLYEQYF
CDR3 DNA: TGTGCCAGCAGCTTACGTTCAGGTTCCCTCTACGAGCAGTACTTC

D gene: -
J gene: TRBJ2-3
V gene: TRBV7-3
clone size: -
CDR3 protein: CASSLNLGSTDTQYF
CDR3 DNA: TGTGCCAGCAGCTTAAACCTGGGTAGCACAGATACGCAGTATTTT

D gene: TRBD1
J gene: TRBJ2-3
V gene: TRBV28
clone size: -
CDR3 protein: CASSSGGESTDTQDF
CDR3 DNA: TGTGCCAGCAGCTCAGGGGGCGAAAGCACAGATACGCAGGATTTT

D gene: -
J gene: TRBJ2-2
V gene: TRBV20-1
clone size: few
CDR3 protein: CSARGTANTGELFF
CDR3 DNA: TGCAGTGCTAGAGGGACAGCGAACACCGGGGAGCTGTTTTTT

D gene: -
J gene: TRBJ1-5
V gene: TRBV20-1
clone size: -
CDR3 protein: CSASSSDSRNQPQHF
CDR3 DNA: TGCAGTGCTAGTAGCTCTGACAGCCGGAATCAGCCCCAGCATTTT

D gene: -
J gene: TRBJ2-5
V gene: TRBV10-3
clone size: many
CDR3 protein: CAISEGVQETQYF
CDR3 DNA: TGTGCCATCAGTGAGGGAGTACAAGAGACCCAGTACTTC

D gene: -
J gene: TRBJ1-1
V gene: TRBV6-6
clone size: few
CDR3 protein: CASSYTPRLLMNTEAFF
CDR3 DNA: TGTGCCAGCAGTTATACTCCCCGCCTCCTCATGAACACTGAAGCTTTCTTT

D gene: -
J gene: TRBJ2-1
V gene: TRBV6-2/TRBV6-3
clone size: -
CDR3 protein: CASSATLGGRTMFYRGNEQFF
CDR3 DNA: TGTGCCAGCAGTGCAACCTTAGGGGGGCGTACAATGTTTTATCGGGGCAATGAGCAGTTCTTC

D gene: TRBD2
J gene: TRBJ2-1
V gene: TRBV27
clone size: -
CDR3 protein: CASSSPSGAIFNEQFF
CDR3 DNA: TGTGCCAGCAGTTCCCCCAGCGGGGCTATCTTTAATGAGCAGTTCTTC

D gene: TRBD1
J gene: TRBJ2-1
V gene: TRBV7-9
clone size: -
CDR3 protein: CASSLDRGVLVEQFF
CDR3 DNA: TGTGCCAGCAGCTTAGACAGGGGAGTTCTGGTTGAGCAGTTCTTC

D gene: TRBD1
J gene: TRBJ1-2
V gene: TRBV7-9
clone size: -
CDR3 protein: CASSLAQGPRGGYTF
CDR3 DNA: TGTGCCAGCAGCTTAGCGCAAGGTCCCAGGGGGGGCTACACCTTC

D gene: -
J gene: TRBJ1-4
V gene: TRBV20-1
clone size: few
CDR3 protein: CSALRIATTNEKLFF
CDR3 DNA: TGCAGTGCTCTCAGAATAGCTACAACTAATGAAAAACTGTTTTTT

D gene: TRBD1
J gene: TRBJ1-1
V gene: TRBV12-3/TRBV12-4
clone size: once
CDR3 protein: CASSGTGTVDTEAFF
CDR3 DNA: TGTGCCAGCAGTGGTACCGGGACAGTCGACACTGAAGCTTTCTTT

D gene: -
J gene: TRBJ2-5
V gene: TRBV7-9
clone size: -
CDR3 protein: CASSLARKGGTQYF
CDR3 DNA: TGTGCCAGCAGCTTAGCTCGGAAAGGGGGGACCCAGTACTTC

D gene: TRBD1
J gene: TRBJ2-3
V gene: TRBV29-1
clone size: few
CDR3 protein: CSVGQGYSTDTQYF
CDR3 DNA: TGCAGCGTGGGACAGGGGTATAGCACAGATACGCAGTATTTT

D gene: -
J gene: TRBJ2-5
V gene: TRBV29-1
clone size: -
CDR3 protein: CSVEPTGPGGTQYF
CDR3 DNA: TGCAGCGTTGAGCCGACAGGTCCGGGAGGGACCCAGTACTTC

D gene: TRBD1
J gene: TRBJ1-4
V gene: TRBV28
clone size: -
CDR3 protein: CASRAGTGYEKLFF
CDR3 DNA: TGTGCCAGCAGGGCCGGGACAGGGTATGAAAAACTGTTTTTT

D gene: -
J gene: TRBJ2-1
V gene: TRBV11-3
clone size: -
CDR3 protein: CASSLDGGRRGNEQFF
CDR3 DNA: TGTGCCAGCAGCTTAGATGGGGGGCGCAGGGGGAATGAGCAGTTCTTC

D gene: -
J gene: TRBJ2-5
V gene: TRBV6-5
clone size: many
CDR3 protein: CASTLEAGGVETQYF
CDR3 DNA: TGTGCCAGCACTCTGGAGGCCGGAGGGGTAGAGACCCAGTACTTC

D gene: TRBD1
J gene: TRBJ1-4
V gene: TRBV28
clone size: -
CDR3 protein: CASTSWGRGRGEKLFF
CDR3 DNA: TGTGCCAGCACCTCTTGGGGGAGGGGGCGAGGGGAAAAACTGTTTTTT

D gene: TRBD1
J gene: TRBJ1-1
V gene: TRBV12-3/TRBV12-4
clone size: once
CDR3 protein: CANTWTGGNTEAFF
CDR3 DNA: TGTGCCAACACCTGGACAGGGGGGAACACTGAAGCTTTCTTT

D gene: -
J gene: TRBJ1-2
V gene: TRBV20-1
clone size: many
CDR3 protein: CSAHAQAASYGYTF
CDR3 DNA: TGCAGTGCTCACGCCCAGGCCGCCTCCTATGGCTACACCTTC

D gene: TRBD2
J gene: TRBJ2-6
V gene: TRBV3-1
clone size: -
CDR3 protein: CASSRLYSGGSSGANVLTF
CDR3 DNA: TGTGCCAGCAGCCGACTCTACAGCGGGGGGAGCTCTGGGGCCAACGTCCTGACTTTC

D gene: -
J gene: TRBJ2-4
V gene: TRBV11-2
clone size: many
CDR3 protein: CASSLLTGAKNIQYF
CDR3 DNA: TGTGCCAGCAGCCTCCTAACTGGAGCCAAAAACATTCAGTACTTC

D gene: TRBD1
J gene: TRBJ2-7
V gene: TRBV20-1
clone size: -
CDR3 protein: CSARKGTVVSLLGYEQYF
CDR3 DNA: TGCAGTGCTAGAAAAGGGACAGTAGTATCCCTGCTGGGTTACGAGCAGTACTTC

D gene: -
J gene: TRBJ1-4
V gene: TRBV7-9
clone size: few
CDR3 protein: CASSLASGFEKLFF
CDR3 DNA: TGTGCCAGCAGCTTAGCATCAGGGTTTGAAAAACTGTTTTTT

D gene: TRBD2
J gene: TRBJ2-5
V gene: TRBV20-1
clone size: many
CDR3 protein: CSATRLAGLPETQYF
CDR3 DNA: TGCAGTGCGACCCGACTAGCGGGGCTCCCCGAGACCCAGTACTTC

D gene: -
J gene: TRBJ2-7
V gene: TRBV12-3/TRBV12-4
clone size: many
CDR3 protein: CASSLGWVYEQYF
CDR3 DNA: TGTGCCAGCAGTTTGGGGTGGGTTTACGAGCAGTACTTC

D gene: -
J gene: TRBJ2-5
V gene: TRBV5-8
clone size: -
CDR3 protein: CASSPDMAHQYF
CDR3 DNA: TGTGCCAGCAGCCCGGATATGGCTCACCAGTACTTC